This TCR beta chain came from a study of T cell responses to AZD1222 COVID-19 vaccine (dated by TCRdb to about 2021). Regarding the research as a whole: Because spike-specific TCR depth and breadth did not differ between the two schedules, AZD1222 recipients who got a second dose at roughly 4 weeks were pooled with those who got a second dose at roughly 12 weeks. A total of more than 230 trial participants underwent TCR sequencing, of whom around 200 received two doses of AZD1222 and about 26 received two doses of the MenACWY control vaccine. Trial participants were enrolled into age subgroups of 18-55, 56-69 and 70-plus years, which contained around 150, 28 and 57 TCR-sequenced participants, respectively. Findings and caveats that apply to the study as a whole: In the small 56-69-year group, the increase in depth fell short of significance, most likely because of low power. Spike-specific TCR breadth and depth rose significantly after two AZD1222 doses compared with day 0 and with MenACWY recipients. Because no day 14 peak-response samples were available, the repertoires could be characterized only after the peak T cell response. Most participants were white British and females outnumbered males, and the authors suggested that clonal diversity may have been underestimated. Vaccine-associated CD4 TCRs spanned the whole spike protein, with dominant responses in regions 160-218 and 743-854. Reportedly, close to half of the unique spike-specific TCRs recognized epitopes lying outside the regions that are mutated in the B.1.351 and B.1.1.7 variants. Conclusions about previously exposed vaccinees were limited because only six or seven AZD1222 recipients were SARS-CoV-2 seropositive at baseline.

The CDR3 regions of human TCRbeta chains were subjected to immunosequencing. For the original study's pipeline: TCRs in the repertoires were compared against a reference library of SARS-CoV-2-specific TCRs that had been generated with the MIRA antigen-specificity platform. Breadth was defined as the fraction of unique TCRs that were SARS-CoV-2-associated, and depth was defined as the fraction of total T cells that were SARS-CoV-2-associated. Each spike-specific TCR was assigned to its reactive spike region and to a CD4 or CD8 class using the MIRA data. Log10-transformed breadth and depth values were compared by one-way ANOVA with Sidak's multiple comparisons tests. TCRdb retrieved this table from immuneACCESS and kept in-frame rearrangements only. Not all clones are present; in checked studies, unresolved V genes account for under half, and no reason is known for the remainder. Clone size and the V and J calls come from that table; the DNA yielded D and trimming. This sample lists around 120,000 clones; 90% to 95% were detected once. The leading ten clones occupy 2.5% to 3% of the sample.

The time point tag for this specimen amounts to: baseline before first vaccination. Vaccinee samples came from UK trials COV001 and COV002, including a single-blind randomized controlled phase 2/3 trial of AZD1222 (ChAdOx1 nCoV-19) in healthy adults. For TCRbeta chain sequencing, PBMC samples from trial participants were taken at day 0 and at day 28 after the second dose. Details on this clone: Which antigen it targets is not known. The record has no base qualities; no much larger clone is one base away.

Including cysteine and phenylalanine, the CDR3 has 14 amino acids. Of the read, only the CDR3 DNA is kept; its 42 bases are in frame from base 1. For this chain, trimming is 10 bases at the V end and 7 bases at the J end, and the number of junction bases without a gene match is 12. Sequences LNHDA (CDR1) and SQIVND (CDR2) are obtained from the germline V gene (reference sequence). The origin of this receptor is an adult in good health. The sequenced sample was peripheral blood, obtained on day 0 of AZD1222 vaccination. This receptor chain uses TRBV19 and TRBJ2-1; TRBD1 agrees with 8 junctional bases. CDR3 loop: CATTRTGSDNEQFF. In nucleotides, the sequence is TGTGCCACGACCCGGACAGGGTCGGATAATGAGCAGTTCTTC.